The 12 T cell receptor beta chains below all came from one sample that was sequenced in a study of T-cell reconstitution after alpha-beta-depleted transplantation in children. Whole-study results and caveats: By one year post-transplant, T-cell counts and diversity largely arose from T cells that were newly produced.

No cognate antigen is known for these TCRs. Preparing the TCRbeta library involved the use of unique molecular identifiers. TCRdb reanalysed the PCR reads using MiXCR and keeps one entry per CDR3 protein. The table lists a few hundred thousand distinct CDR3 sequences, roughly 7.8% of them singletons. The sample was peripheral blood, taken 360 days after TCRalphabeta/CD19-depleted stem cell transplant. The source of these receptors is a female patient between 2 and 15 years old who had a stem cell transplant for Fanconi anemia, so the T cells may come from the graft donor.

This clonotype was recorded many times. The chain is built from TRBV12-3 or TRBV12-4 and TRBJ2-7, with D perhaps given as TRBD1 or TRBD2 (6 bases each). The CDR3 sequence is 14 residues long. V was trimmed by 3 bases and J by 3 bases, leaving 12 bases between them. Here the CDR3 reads CASSFRGGIYEQYV. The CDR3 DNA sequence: TGTGCCAGCAGTTTCAGAGGGGGGATCTACGAGCAGTACGTC.

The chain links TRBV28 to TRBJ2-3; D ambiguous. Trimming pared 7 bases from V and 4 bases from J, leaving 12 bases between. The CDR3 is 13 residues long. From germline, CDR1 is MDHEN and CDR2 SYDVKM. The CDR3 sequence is CASTSHGPDTQYF. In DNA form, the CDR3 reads TGTGCCAGCACCTCGCACGGGCCAGATACGCAGTATTTT.

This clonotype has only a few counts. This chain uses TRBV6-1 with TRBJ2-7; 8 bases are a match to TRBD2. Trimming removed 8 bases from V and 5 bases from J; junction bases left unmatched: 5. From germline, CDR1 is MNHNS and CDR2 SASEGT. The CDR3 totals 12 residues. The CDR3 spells CASGLAHDEQYF. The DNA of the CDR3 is TGTGCCAGCGGACTAGCCCATGACGAGCAGTACTTC.

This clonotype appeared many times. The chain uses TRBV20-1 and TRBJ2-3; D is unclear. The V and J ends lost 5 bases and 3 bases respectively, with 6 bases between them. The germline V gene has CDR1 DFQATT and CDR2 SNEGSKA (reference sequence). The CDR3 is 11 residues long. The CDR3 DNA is TGCAGTGCTGGAAGGACAGATACGCAGTATTTT. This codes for CSAGRTDTQYF.

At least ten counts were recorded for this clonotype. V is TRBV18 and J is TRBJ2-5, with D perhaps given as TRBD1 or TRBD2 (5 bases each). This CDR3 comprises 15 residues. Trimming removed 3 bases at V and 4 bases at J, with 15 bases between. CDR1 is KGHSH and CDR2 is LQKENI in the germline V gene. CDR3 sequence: CASSPLATTGETQYF. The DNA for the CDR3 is TGTGCCAGCTCACCCCTAGCAACCACAGGAGAGACCCAGTACTTC. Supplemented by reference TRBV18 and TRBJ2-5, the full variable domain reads NAGVMQNPRHLVRRRGQEARLRCSPMKGHSHVYWYRQLPEEGLKFMVYLQKENIIDESGMPKERFSAEFPKEGPSILRIQQVVRGDSAAYFCASSPLATTGETQYFGPGTRLLVL.

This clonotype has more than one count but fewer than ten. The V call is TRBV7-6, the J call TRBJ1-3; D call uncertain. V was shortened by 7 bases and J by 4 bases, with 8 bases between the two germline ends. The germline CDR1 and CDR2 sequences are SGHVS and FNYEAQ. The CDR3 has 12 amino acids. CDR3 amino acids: CASIGVGNTIYF. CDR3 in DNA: TGTGCCAGCATCGGGGTAGGAAACACCATATATTTT.

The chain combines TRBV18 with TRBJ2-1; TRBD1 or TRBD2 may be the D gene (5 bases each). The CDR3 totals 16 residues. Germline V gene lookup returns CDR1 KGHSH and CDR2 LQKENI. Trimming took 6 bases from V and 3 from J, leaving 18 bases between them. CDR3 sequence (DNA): TGTGCCAGCTCTTTACTAGGGAGAGGGGTCTACAATGAGCAGTTCTTC. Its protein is CASSLLGRGVYNEQFF.

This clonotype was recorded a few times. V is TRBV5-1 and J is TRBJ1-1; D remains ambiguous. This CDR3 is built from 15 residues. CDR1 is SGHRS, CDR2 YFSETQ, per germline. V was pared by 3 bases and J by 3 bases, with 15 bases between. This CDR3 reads CASSSRVAADTEAFF. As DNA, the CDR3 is TGCGCCAGCAGCTCGCGGGTAGCGGCCGACACTGAAGCTTTCTTT.

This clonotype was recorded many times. The DNA for the CDR3 is TGTGCCAGCAGCGTAGGGGTCGTAGGAAGCCACACTGAAGCTTTCTTT. Amino acids: CASSVGVVGSHTEAFF. The chain links TRBV9 to TRBJ1-1; D gene ambiguous. The CDR3 is 16 amino acids. CDR1 is SGDLS and CDR2 is YYNGEE in the germline V gene. The V and J ends lost 0 bases and 3 bases respectively, with 15 bases between them.

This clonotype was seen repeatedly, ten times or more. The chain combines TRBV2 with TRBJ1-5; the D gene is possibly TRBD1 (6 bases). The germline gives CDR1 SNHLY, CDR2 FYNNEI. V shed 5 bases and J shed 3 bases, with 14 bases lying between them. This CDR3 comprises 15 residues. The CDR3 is CASSNIRGPNQPQHF. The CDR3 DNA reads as TGTGCCAGCAGTAACATCAGGGGTCCCAATCAGCCCCAGCATTTT.

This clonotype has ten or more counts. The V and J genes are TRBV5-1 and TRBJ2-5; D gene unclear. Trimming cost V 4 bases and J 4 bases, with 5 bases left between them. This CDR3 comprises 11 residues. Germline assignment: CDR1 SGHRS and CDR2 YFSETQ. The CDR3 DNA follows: TGCGCCAGCAGCCACATAGAGACCCAGTACTTC. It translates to CASSHIETQYF.

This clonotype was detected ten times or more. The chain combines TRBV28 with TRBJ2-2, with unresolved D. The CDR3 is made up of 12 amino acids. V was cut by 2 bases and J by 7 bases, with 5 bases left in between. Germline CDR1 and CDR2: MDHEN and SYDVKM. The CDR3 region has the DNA TGTGCCAGCAGTTTACGTCACGGGGAGCTGTTTTTT. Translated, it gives CASSLRHGELFF.